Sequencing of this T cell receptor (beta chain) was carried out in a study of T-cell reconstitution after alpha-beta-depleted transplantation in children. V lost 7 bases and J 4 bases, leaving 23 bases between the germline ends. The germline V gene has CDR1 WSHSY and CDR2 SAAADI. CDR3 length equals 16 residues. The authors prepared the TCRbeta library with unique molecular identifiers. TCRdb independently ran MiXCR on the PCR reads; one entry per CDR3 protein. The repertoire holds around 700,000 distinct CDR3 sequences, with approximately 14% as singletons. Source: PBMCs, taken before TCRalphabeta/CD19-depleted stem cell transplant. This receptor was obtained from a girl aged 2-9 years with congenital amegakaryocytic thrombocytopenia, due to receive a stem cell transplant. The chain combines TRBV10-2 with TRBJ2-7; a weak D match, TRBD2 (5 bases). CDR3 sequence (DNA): TGCGCCAGCAATATCGGACGGGGTCTTCATCTTTACGAGCAGTACTTC. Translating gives CASNIGRGLHLYEQYF.